The entry that follows covers one T cell receptor beta chain sequence. The antigen is unknown. The sample comes from a study of graft-versus-host responses after intestinal transplantation. On the study more broadly: Those transplanted obtained multivisceral, liver-intestinal, or isolated intestinal grafts. All of the recipients had induction that used anti-thymocyte globulin, then tacrolimus and steroids for two to three years. The study, taken as a whole, reports: GvH clones surfaced in recipient marrow, some emerging earlier in ileum or blood.

The assay was immunoSEQ multiplex PCR, and TCRdb's table has in-frame clones only and misses some. Found here are 70,000 to 75,000 clones, about 90% of them singletons; the top ten hold 2.5%. The sequencing used unstimulated CD8+ T cells sorted from spleen or lymph node cells, collected before intestinal transplant. This clonotype was obtained from a human donor who received an intestinal transplant.

The CDR3 DNA follows: TGTGCCAGCAGTATTGGACGGGGCTCCTACGAGCAGTACTTC. Its translation is CASSIGRGSYEQYF. The chain employs TRBV27 and TRBJ2-7, with D possibly TRBD2 on 5 matching bases. Trimming took off 5 bases at V and 0 bases at J, with 11 bases between the two ends. CDR1 MNHEY and CDR2 SMNVEV come from the germline V gene (reference sequence). This CDR3 contains 14 residues.